This TCR beta chain appears in the sequencing data of a study of T cells in Graves' hyperthyroidism and ophthalmopathy. Study-level results: The model identified upcoming ophthalmopathy a median approximately seven months ahead of onset.

Lactation, pregnancy, other autoimmune disease or uncontrolled infection excluded patients. Diagnoses rested on clinical symptoms, serum thyroxine and TRAb, thyroid ultrasound and orbital computed tomography. This clonotype was seen only a few times. What it binds is not known. RNA transcripts provided the source from which TCR beta CDR3 regions were amplified. The TCR CDR3 was amplified in a first-round RT-PCR using the HTBI primer set. One entry per CDR3 protein results from TCRdb running MiXCR on the multiplex PCR reads. The table lists 750,000 to 900,000 distinct CDR3 sequences, about 38% of them singletons. This receptor was obtained from a man between 18 and 35 years old with Graves' hyperthyroidism. The sequencing sample was made of blood.

In nucleotides, the CDR3 is TGTGCTAGTGGATTCGTAGGGGAGACCCAGTACTTC. Translation: CASGFVGETQYF. The J gene is TRBJ2-5, the V gene TRBV12-5, with no clear D. CDR3 length: 12 amino acids. Germline values: CDR1 LGHNT, CDR2 FRNRAP. V dropped 6 bases and J dropped 5 bases, with 10 bases sitting between them.